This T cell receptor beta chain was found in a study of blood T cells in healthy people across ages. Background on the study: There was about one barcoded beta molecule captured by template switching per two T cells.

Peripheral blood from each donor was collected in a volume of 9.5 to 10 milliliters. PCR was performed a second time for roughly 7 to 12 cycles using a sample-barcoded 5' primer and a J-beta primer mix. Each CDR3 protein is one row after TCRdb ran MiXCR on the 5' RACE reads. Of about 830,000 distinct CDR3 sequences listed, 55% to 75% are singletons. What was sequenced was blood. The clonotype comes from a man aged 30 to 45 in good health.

CDR3 bases: TGCAGTGCTAACCCGACAGGGCCCGGGAGCACAGATACGCAGTATTTT. Amino acid sequence: CSANPTGPGSTDTQYF. This chain connects TRBV20-1 to TRBJ2-3; TRBD1 matches 7 bases. Germline V gene lookup returns CDR1 DFQATT and CDR2 SNEGSKA (reference sequence). This CDR3 spans 16 amino acids. Trimming cost V 4 bases and J 0 bases; bases outside gene matches: 10.